Included here is one T cell receptor beta chain sequence, with context. Repertoires were generated with immunoSEQ multiplex PCR, while TCRdb's copy carries only in-frame clones and drops some. The sample contains 250,000 to 300,000 clones, more than 75% of which appear only once. This sample stems from a study of Ad26.COV2.S vaccination and SARS-CoV-2 variants. Indicated treatment: about 20 received Ad26.COV2.S at low or high dose, single or two shots; about 5 received placebo; per-sample allocation not given. Sampling occurred on day 63 after the first vaccine or placebo injection. The germline V and J ends were trimmed by 3 bases and 3 bases, with 33 bases remaining between them. This CDR3 has 21 residues. Germline-derived CDR1 and CDR2 are SGHVS and FNYEAQ.

This TCR was sampled from a person between 18 and 59 years old who received the Ad26.COV2.S COVID-19 vaccine or a placebo. The sequences come from peripheral blood, collected in a trial of Ad26.COV2.S vaccine versus placebo. This rearrangement joins TRBV7-6 to TRBJ2-7; D may be TRBD2 (12 bases). CDR3 region: CASSFRTGGGLAGGPGYEQYF. The CDR3 DNA sequence: TGTGCCAGCAGCTTTCGGACAGGGGGCGGGCTAGCGGGAGGGCCGGGCTACGAGCAGTACTTC.